This T cell receptor (beta chain) was identified during a study of blood T cell repertoires in COVID-19. Study in general: Samples representing acute and convalescent COVID-19 were sourced from the United States, Italy and Spain.

Germline trimming cut 2 bases from V and 6 bases from J; bases unmatched to any gene: 0. This CDR3 contains 14 residues. CDR1 and CDR2 (germline): MNHEY, SVGEGT. Clones were read by immunoSEQ multiplex PCR, and TCRdb kept only the in-frame ones, dropping some. This table holds 200,000 to 250,000 clones, roughly nine tenths found once. The chain employs TRBV6-2 or TRBV6-3 and TRBJ2-7, with 14 bases matching TRBD2. The sequenced sample consisted of PBMCs or T cells enriched from blood (not recorded which). This receptor was obtained from a woman aged 45-65 years in a cohort exposed to, infected with or recovered from COVID-19 (not recorded which). The CDR3 coding sequence is TGTGCCAGCAGTTACGGACTAGCGGGGGGCGAGCAGTACTTC. This codes for CASSYGLAGGEQYF.